These 28 T cell receptor beta chains share one sample of origin, sequenced in a study of T cells in Graves' hyperthyroidism and ophthalmopathy. Researchers amplified the TCR beta CDR3 regions from RNA transcripts. First-round RT-PCR of the TCR CDR3 relied on the HTBI primer set. TCRdb re-called the multiplex PCR reads with MiXCR, one entry per CDR3 protein. The profile shows under 250,000 distinct CDR3 sequences, approximately 25% of them singletons. The sequencing input was blood. The source is a woman in her thirties or forties with Graves' ophthalmopathy.

This clonotype was seen ten or more times. The CDR3 loop reads CASSYDQRGSEQYF. CDR3 bases: TGTGCCAGCAGTTATGACCAGCGGGGGAGCGAGCAGTACTTC. The gene calls are TRBV6-5 and TRBJ2-7, with 8 positions matching TRBD2. With V trimmed by 3 bases and J by 6 bases, 7 bases remained unmatched. Germline CDR1 and CDR2: MNHEY and SVGAGI. The CDR3 runs to 14 residues.

The V gene is TRBV6-1, the J gene TRBJ1-1, with D perhaps matching TRBD1 (6 bases). V shed 6 bases and J shed 5 bases, with 16 bases lying between them. The CDR3 extends over 14 amino acids. Germline V gene lookup returns CDR1 MNHNS and CDR2 SASEGT. For the CDR3, the DNA is TGTGCCAGCAGCAGGATAAGGGGGTTGACTGAAGCTTTCTTT. Protein product: CASSRIRGLTEAFF.

The rearrangement uses TRBV20-1 and TRBJ1-5; a weak D match, TRBD1 (5 bases). CDR3 length: 14 amino acids. Germline V CDR1 and CDR2: DFQATT, SNEGSKA (reference sequence). V was clipped by 5 bases and J by 6 bases, with 17 bases between them. The CDR3 sequence is CSASRRGNGQPQHF. The CDR3 DNA is TGCAGTGCTTCGCGGCGGGGGAATGGTCAGCCCCAGCATTTT.

This clonotype was detected many times. This chain joins TRBV10-3 and TRBJ1-2; 10 bases agree with TRBD1. This CDR3 is built from 15 residues. The J segment lost 2 bases and the V segment lost 4 bases, leaving 4 bases of the junction unmatched. Looked up from germline, CDR1 is ENHRY and CDR2 is SYGVKD. The CDR3, as DNA: TGTGCCATCAGTGCCTCGGACAGGGGGAACTATGGCTACACCTTC. It specifies CAISASDRGNYGYTF.

This clonotype showed up many times. The rearrangement joins TRBV12-3 or TRBV12-4 to TRBJ1-1; D unclear. V lost 3 bases and J lost 1, with 6 bases in between. The CDR3 is made up of 13 amino acids. DNA for the CDR3: TGTGCCAGCAGTTTCGCACAGAACACTGAAGCTTTCTTT. It is translated as CASSFAQNTEAFF.

This clonotype was observed at least ten times. The V and J genes are TRBV6-5 and TRBJ2-2; 8 bases fit TRBD2. CDR3 length: 13 residues. V was clipped by 4 bases and J by 7 bases; unmatched bases: 2. Germline V gene lookup returns CDR1 MNHEY and CDR2 SVGAGI. The CDR3 loop is CASSWTSNGELFF. DNA of the CDR3: TGTGCCAGCAGTTGGACTAGCAACGGGGAGCTGTTTTTT.

This clonotype was recorded at least ten times. This sequence joins TRBV14 and TRBJ1-1; 7 bases map to TRBD1. The CDR3 spans 15 residues. From germline, CDR1 is SGHDN and CDR2 FVKESK. J was trimmed by 4 bases and V by 3 bases; bases with no gene match: 8. In nucleotides, the CDR3 is TGTGCCAGCAGCCAGTTCAGGGGGGAGAGCACTGAAGCTTTCTTT. Residues: CASSQFRGESTEAFF.

This clonotype appeared many times. The CDR3: CASTYQGGTGDETQYF. The CDR3 nucleotides are TGTGCCAGCACCTACCAAGGAGGGACAGGGGACGAGACCCAGTACTTC. The chain links TRBV28 to TRBJ2-5, with 10 bases matching TRBD1. J was trimmed by 5 bases and V by 7 bases; bases with no gene match: 13. The germline V gene has CDR1 MDHEN and CDR2 SYDVKM. The CDR3 covers 16 residues.

This clonotype has more than one count but fewer than ten. The chain is built from TRBV7-2 and TRBJ2-7; a weak D match, TRBD2 (5 bases). Germline lookup yields CDR1 SGHTA and CDR2 FQGNSA. The CDR3 is 15 amino acids. The V end was cut by 3 bases, the J end by 2 bases, with 14 bases between. The CDR3 DNA follows: TGTGCCAGCAGCTTCTTCCCGGACGGGGCCTACGAGCAGTACTTC. Amino acids: CASSFFPDGAYEQYF.

The rearrangement joins TRBV6-1 to TRBJ1-5; 11 nucleotides align to TRBD1. The germline V gene encodes CDR1 MNHNS and CDR2 SASEGT. The junction had 2 bases not matched to a gene; V was cut back by 5 bases and J by 5 bases. This CDR3 region has 14 residues. CDR3 residues: CASSKGQGDQPQHF. DNA for the CDR3: TGTGCCAGCAGTAAGGGACAGGGGGATCAGCCCCAGCATTTT.

At least ten counts were recorded for this clonotype. The chain employs TRBV7-9 and TRBJ1-1; possibly TRBD1 for D (6 bases). The ends were cut back, 7 bases at V and 5 bases at J, with 14 bases in the middle. The CDR3 length is 13 residues. Germline assignment: CDR1 SEHNR and CDR2 FQNEAQ (reference sequence). CDR3 protein: CASTFGGLTEAFF. CDR3 in DNA: TGTGCCAGCACCTTTGGGGGGCTTACTGAAGCTTTCTTT.

This clonotype was recorded at least ten times. The rearrangement links TRBV28 to TRBJ1-1; unclear D gene. Germline V gene lookup returns CDR1 MDHEN and CDR2 SYDVKM. Trimming removed 5 bases from V and 7 bases from J, with 14 bases in between. The CDR3 length is 13 residues. The CDR3 loop reads CASSLHSHIEAFF. The CDR3 nucleotides read TGTGCCAGCAGTCTTCACTCACATATTGAAGCTTTCTTT.

Ten or more counts support this clonotype. The chain carries TRBV10-3 and TRBJ2-5, with D hard to call. The CDR3 runs 14 residues. Germline lookup yields CDR1 ENHRY and CDR2 SYGVKD. Trimming removed 2 bases from V and 1 base from J, with 8 bases in between. The CDR3 protein is CAISEVQRQETQYF. Written as DNA, the CDR3 is TGTGCCATCAGTGAGGTCCAACGCCAAGAGACCCAGTACTTC.

This clonotype was observed many times. This chain uses TRBV3-1 with TRBJ2-2, with TRBD2 matching over 8 bases. CDR1 LGHDT and CDR2 YNNKEL come from the germline V gene (reference sequence). After removal of 7 bases from V and 3 bases from J, the junction contained 10 bases not matched to a gene. This CDR3 comprises 16 residues. The CDR3 DNA reads as TGTGCCAGCACATCTAGCGGGCTTTCTCACACCGGGGAGCTGTTTTTT. Translating it yields CASTSSGLSHTGELFF.

The V and J genes are TRBV6-2 or TRBV6-3 and TRBJ1-1; a weak D match, TRBD1 (5 bases). Trimming left V 7 bases short and J 1 base short, with 13 bases between. Germline CDR1 reads MNHEY; CDR2 reads SVGEGT. This CDR3 has 14 amino acids. DNA for the CDR3: TGTGCCAGCAATTTCGGGGGATCGAACACTGAAGCTTTCTTT. As protein: CASNFGGSNTEAFF.

The gene calls are TRBV15 and TRBJ1-2; TRBD1 agrees at 9 bases. Losses at the gene ends were 8 bases for V and 2 bases for J; bases not matched to a gene: 3. The germline CDR1 and CDR2 sequences are LNHNV and YYDKDF (reference sequence). There are 13 residues in the CDR3. CDR3 amino acids: CATGTGPNYGYTF. The CDR3 nucleotides read TGTGCCACCGGGACAGGGCCCAACTATGGCTACACCTTC. The whole variable domain, remainder taken from reference TRBV15 and TRBJ1-2, is DAMVIQNPRYQVTQFGKPVTLSCSQTLNHNVMYWYQQKSSQAPKLLFHYYDKDFNNEADTPDNFQSRRPNTSFCFLDIRSPGLGDTAMYLCATGTGPNYGYTFGSGTRLTVV.

The V call is TRBV27, the J call TRBJ2-5; D is unresolved. This CDR3 is built from 14 residues. Germline V gives CDR1 MNHEY, CDR2 SMNVEV (reference sequence). Trimming removed 4 bases from V and 2 bases from J, with 11 bases in between. The CDR3 loop is CASSSRTIQETQYF. The DNA of the CDR3 is TGTGCCAGCAGTTCCAGAACAATTCAAGAGACCCAGTACTTC.

This clonotype has just a few counts. Mismatch with germline at one junction end may stem from a read error. The rearrangement uses TRBV5-4 and TRBJ1-2; D gene ambiguous. This CDR3 has 12 residues. Germline CDR1 SGHNT, CDR2 YYREEE (reference sequence). CDR3 sequence reads: CASSSDRRMALF. The DNA of the CDR3 is TGTGCCAGCAGCTCAGACCGTCGAATGGCCCTCTTC.

This clonotype was recorded at least ten times. J is TRBJ2-5 and V is TRBV5-1; no clear D. Between the trimmed V and J ends, which lost 2 bases and 1 base, there was a span of 12 bases. The CDR3 extends over 15 amino acids. CDR1 and CDR2 (germline): SGHRS, YFSETQ. The CDR3 is CASSFEGIFQETQYF. DNA of the CDR3: TGCGCCAGCAGCTTTGAAGGTATTTTCCAAGAGACCCAGTACTTC.

The chain links TRBV7-9 to TRBJ2-5; possibly TRBD2 for D (5 bases). The CDR3 is 14 residues long. CDR1 and CDR2 (germline): SEHNR, FQNEAQ (reference sequence). Trimming stripped 5 bases from V and 5 bases from J, with 15 bases between. CDR3 nucleotides: TGTGCCAGCAGCCAGAACCGGGAATGGGAGACCCAGTACTTC. It translates to CASSQNREWETQYF.

In its sample, this clonotype was seen many times. The chain couples TRBV9 to TRBJ2-6; weak D call: TRBD1 (6 bases). This CDR3 has 15 amino acids. Germline V gene data show CDR1 as SGDLS and CDR2 as YYNGEE. V lost 7 bases and J lost 0, with 11 bases in between. The CDR3 spells CASAPQGSGANVLTF. The CDR3 DNA is TGTGCCAGCGCGCCACAGGGCTCTGGGGCCAACGTCCTGACTTTC.

The CDR3 DNA sequence: TGTGCCAGCAGCTTAGTGCGGGGCGCGGATACTGAAGCTTTCTTT. It yields the protein CASSLVRGADTEAFF. The genes are TRBV7-9 and TRBJ1-1, with D tentatively TRBD1 (5 bases). CDR1 and CDR2 from the germline V gene are SEHNR and FQNEAQ (reference sequence). The V and J ends lost 1 base and 5 bases respectively, with 14 bases between them. CDR3 length equals 15 residues.

This clonotype was observed at least ten times. Here the CDR3 reads CSVATSVNYEQYF. The CDR3 region has the DNA TGCAGCGTTGCGACTAGCGTTAACTACGAGCAGTACTTC. The rearrangement joins TRBV29-1 to TRBJ2-7; 8 nucleotides line up with TRBD2. CDR3 length equals 13 residues. The germline V gene has CDR1 SQVTM and CDR2 ANQGSEA. V was clipped by 4 bases and J by 3 bases; unmatched bases: 5.

This clonotype came up many times. The chain recombines TRBV20-1 with TRBJ2-1; 8 nucleotides line up with TRBD2. Germline CDR1 DFQATT, CDR2 SNEGSKA (reference sequence). V was clipped by 1 base and J by 8 bases; unmatched bases: 7. The CDR3 runs 14 residues. The chain's CDR3 is CSARVLVTSDEQFF. The CDR3 DNA reads TGCAGTGCTAGAGTGTTAGTGACTAGCGATGAGCAGTTCTTC.

This clonotype was counted ten times or more. V gene TRBV10-3 combines with J gene TRBJ2-5; TRBD2 matches at 11 bases. V was clipped by 0 bases and J by 2 bases; unmatched bases: 5. CDR1 and CDR2 from the germline V gene are ENHRY and SYGVKD. The length of the CDR3 is 17 residues. The CDR3 loop is CAISESGLAAPQETQYF. As DNA, the CDR3 is TGTGCCATCAGTGAGTCGGGACTAGCGGCACCTCAAGAGACCCAGTACTTC.

This clonotype was seen only once. This chain joins TRBV6-1 and TRBJ2-7; 8 nucleotides line up with TRBD1. With V trimmed by 6 bases and J by 0 bases, 13 bases remained unmatched. The germline gives CDR1 MNHNS, CDR2 SASEGT. This CDR3 spans 17 amino acids. CDR3 sequence (DNA): TGTGCCAGCAGCGGACACGGACAGGGAATATACTCCTACGAGCAGTACTTC. Encoded protein: CASSGHGQGIYSYEQYF.

This clonotype was counted ten times or more. V and J are TRBV6-1 and TRBJ1-5; D unclear. Per the germline V gene, CDR1 is MNHNS and CDR2 is SASEGT. This CDR3 region has 15 residues. V dropped 6 bases and J dropped 0 bases, with 12 bases sitting between them. CDR3 sequence reads: CASSATVYSNQPQHF. The CDR3 bases are TGTGCCAGCAGCGCCACAGTCTATAGCAATCAGCCCCAGCATTTT.

This clonotype was counted at least ten times. CDR3 loop: CASSPPEAYSNQPQHF. Here the CDR3 DNA reads TGTGCCAGCAGTCCCCCGGAGGCATATAGCAATCAGCCCCAGCATTTT. The chain combines TRBV6-1 with TRBJ1-5; D gene ambiguous. With 5 bases removed from V and 0 bases from J, the gap between germline ends came to 14 bases. Germline CDR1 is MNHNS and CDR2 is SASEGT. CDR3 length: 16 residues.